The clone carrying this T cell receptor beta chain was seen only a few times. As yet, its antigen is unknown. UMIs and sample barcodes were carried by the TCR alpha and TCR beta cDNA libraries that 5'RACE produced using constant-segment primers. TCRdb reprocessed the 5' RACE reads with MiXCR, giving one entry per CDR3 protein. This sample yields 120,000 to 150,000 distinct CDR3 sequences, of which about 19% are seen a single time; 2% to 2.5% belongs to the top ten. CDR1 is MNHEY, CDR2 SVGEGT, per germline. V was clipped by 2 bases and J by 2 bases; unmatched bases: 1. The CDR3 length is 15 residues. The data are from a study of T-cell memory formation after mild COVID-19. Findings of the study overall: Later expanders leaned CD4+, whereas day 15 to 85 contracting clones were balanced CD4/CD8. Most CD4+ clones that shrank were in CM and EM, while CD8+ ones turned up in EMRA. The finding that pre-infection memory included some responding clones suggested that cross-reactive memory joined.

V usage is TRBV6-2 or TRBV6-3 and J usage is TRBJ2-7; TRBD2 matches at 12 bases. Sequences were obtained from PBMCs or a T cell subset sorted from them (not recorded which). This TCR was sampled from an adult woman who had mild COVID-19 (a few samples of this study predate the infection). Cell type and time point are not known. The CDR3 DNA reads as TGTGCCAGCAGTTACGGACTAGCGGGAACCTACGAGCAGTACTTC. The encoded protein is CASSYGLAGTYEQYF.